The 25 T cell receptor beta chains below all came from one sample that was sequenced in a study of blood T cell repertoires in COVID-19. Method: immunoSEQ multiplex PCR; TCRdb's copy keeps in-frame clones and lacks some. The table shows tens of thousands of clones, with more than 60% occurring only once. The sequencing input was peripheral blood. The receptors derive from a human donor with active or convalescent COVID-19. The donor label of this sample is uncertain.

This clone was observed once. The chain joins TRBV29-1 to TRBJ2-3; possibly TRBD2 for D (5 bases). Germline assignment: CDR1 SQVTM and CDR2 ANQGSEA. The CDR3 contains 14 residues. Deletions cut 2 bases from V and 2 bases from J, with 11 bases between. This CDR3 reads CSVERAGLTDTQYF. For the CDR3, the DNA is TGCAGCGTTGAACGCGCCGGACTCACAGATACGCAGTATTTT.

This clone has more than one count but fewer than ten. This chain connects TRBV21-1 to TRBJ2-3; the table's D call, TRBD2, was not checked against the DNA. TRBV21-1 is a recognized pseudogene. The CDR3 spans 20 residues. CDR3 protein: CASSKGGLAGLGVYTDTQYF. In nucleotides, the CDR3 is TGTGCCAGCAGCAAAGGGGGACTAGCGGGGCTCGGGGTCTACACAGATACGCAGTATTTT.

The chain has TRBV2 and TRBJ1-3, with 9 bases lining up with TRBD1. J lost 0 bases, V lost 7 bases, and 7 bases had no gene match. CDR1 is SNHLY, CDR2 FYNNEI, per germline. The CDR3 has 16 amino acids. The CDR3 DNA reads TGTGCCAGCATAGAGGGACAGGGAGACTCTGGAAACACCATATATTTT. As protein: CASIEGQGDSGNTIYF. Full variable domain (outside the CDR3, taken from reference TRBV2 and TRBJ1-3): EPEVTQTPSHQVTQMGQEVILRCVPISNHLYFYWYRQILGQKVEFLVSFYNNEISEKSEIFDDQFSVERPDGSNFTLKIRSTKLEDSAMYFCASIEGQGDSGNTIYFGEGSWLTVV.

A single count supports this clone. The gene calls are TRBV4-2 and TRBJ2-2; TRBD2 agrees at 13 bases. V shed 1 base and J 6 bases; nucleotides not matched to a gene: 5. The CDR3 has 17 amino acids. CDR1 LGHNA and CDR2 YNFKEQ come from the germline V gene. For the CDR3, the DNA is TGTGCCAGCAGCCAAGGGACTAGCGGGAGAGTTCCCGGGGAGCTGTTTTTT. It codes for CASSQGTSGRVPGELFF.

V is TRBV19 and J is TRBJ2-7; 10 bases line up with TRBD1. V lost 4 bases, J lost 3 bases, and 0 bases stayed unmatched. Germline lookup yields CDR1 LNHDA and CDR2 SQIVND (reference sequence). This CDR3 is built from 13 residues. The CDR3 nucleotides are TGTGCCAGTAGTAGGACAGGGGGCTACGAGCAGTACTTC. Amino acid sequence: CASSRTGGYEQYF.

This clone came up once. The CDR3 here is CASSLPFASGSPYEQYF. As DNA, the CDR3 is TGTGCCAGCAGCCTGCCCTTTGCGAGCGGGAGCCCCTACGAGCAGTACTTC. The chain is built from TRBV7-2 and TRBJ2-7; 8 bases map to TRBD2. From germline, CDR1 is SGHTA and CDR2 FQGNSA. CDR3 length: 17 amino acids. V lost 5 bases to trimming and J lost 2 bases; unmatched junction nucleotides: 14.

This clone appeared a few times. The V gene is TRBV15, the J gene TRBJ2-3; 8 nucleotides match TRBD2. This CDR3 is built from 17 residues. The J segment lost 1 base and the V segment lost 3 bases, leaving 9 bases of the junction unmatched. CDR1 is LNHNV, CDR2 YYDKDF, per germline (reference sequence). Here the CDR3 DNA reads TGTGCCACCAGCAGGACCGAGTGGCGGGAGGGCACAGATACGCAGTATTTT. Its protein is CATSRTEWREGTDTQYF.

About this clone itself: One end of the junction is discordant with germline, which a read error may explain. V usage is TRBV7-7 and J usage is TRBJ2-3, with 7 positions matching TRBD2. The germline V gene encodes CDR1 SSHAT and CDR2 FNYEAQ (reference sequence). The CDR3 consists of 18 residues. Here the CDR3 reads CASSLAPSTGGSTDTQYF. CDR3 nucleotide sequence: TGTGCTAGCAGCTTAGCCCCCTCGACGGGAGGAAGCACAGATACGCAGTATTTT.

The chain uses TRBV6-2 or TRBV6-3 and TRBJ2-3; TRBD1 matches at 7 bases. Trimming cost V 5 bases and J 2 bases; bases outside gene matches: 7. Germline V gene lookup returns CDR1 MNHEY and CDR2 SVGEGT. This CDR3 is 15 amino acids long. CDR3 region: CASSPGQSVTDTQYF. CDR3 bases: TGTGCCAGCAGTCCGGGACAGTCGGTCACAGATACGCAGTATTTT.

V and J are TRBV7-9 and TRBJ2-7; D might be TRBD1 (5 bases). The V and J ends lost 2 bases and 5 bases respectively, with 13 bases between them. CDR3 length: 14 amino acids. In germline, CDR1 is SEHNR, CDR2 FQNEAQ (reference sequence). Here the CDR3 DNA reads TGTGCCAGCAGCTTAAATGGGGCCACCCACGAGCAGTACTTC. Encoded protein: CASSLNGATHEQYF.

The gene calls are TRBV18 and TRBJ1-2; 7 positions match TRBD1. The CDR3 sequence is 14 residues long. J gave up 5 bases and V 3 bases, and 6 bases lay outside the gene matches. Germline CDR1 reads KGHSH; CDR2 reads LQKENI. CDR3 region: CASSPGQDYYGYTF. In DNA form, the CDR3 reads TGTGCCAGCTCACCTGGACAGGACTATTATGGCTACACCTTC.

This chain uses TRBV3-1 (or the pseudogene TRBV3-2) with TRBJ2-2; D unclear. The CDR3 runs 14 residues. Germline V lookup: CDR1 LGHDT, CDR2 YNNKEL (reference sequence). V was shortened by 1 base and J by 0 bases, with 3 bases between the two germline ends. CDR3 in DNA: TGTGCCAGCAGCCAAGCTCCGAACACCGGGGAGCTGTTTTTT. This translates into CASSQAPNTGELFF.

In this sample, this clone turned up once. The rearrangement joins TRBV29-1 to TRBJ2-7; D gene unclear. This CDR3 has 16 residues. Trimming took 2 bases from V and 3 from J, leaving 20 bases between them. Per germline, CDR1 SQVTM and CDR2 ANQGSEA. In DNA, the CDR3 is TGCAGCGTTGAATTGAAAGCCTCCCCTCTGAACTACGAGCAGTACTTC. Its translation is CSVELKASPLNYEQYF.

The chain combines TRBV2 with TRBJ2-7; 9 positions match TRBD1. With V trimmed by 5 bases and J by 6 bases, 2 bases remained unmatched. Germline V gene data show CDR1 as SNHLY and CDR2 as FYNNEI. This CDR3 has 12 amino acids. The CDR3 here is CASSPDRGEQYF. The CDR3, as DNA: TGTGCCAGCAGTCCGGACAGGGGCGAGCAGTACTTC. Together with reference TRBV2 and TRBJ2-7, the CDR3 gives the full variable domain: EPEVTQTPSHQVTQMGQEVILRCVPISNHLYFYWYRQILGQKVEFLVSFYNNEISEKSEIFDDQFSVERPDGSNFTLKIRSTKLEDSAMYFCASSPDRGEQYFGPGTRLTVT.

In its sample, this clone was seen a few times. The V gene is TRBV5-1, the J gene TRBJ2-7; TRBD1 matches 9 bases. CDR1 is SGHRS, CDR2 YFSETQ, per germline. The CDR3 loop spans 13 amino acids. The V gene end was trimmed by 3 bases and the J gene end by 5 bases; junction bases not matched to a gene: 3. The CDR3 spells CASSWTGVHEQYF. CDR3 coding DNA: TGCGCCAGCAGCTGGACAGGGGTCCACGAGCAGTACTTC.

V and J are TRBV14 and TRBJ2-1; 10 nucleotides align to TRBD2. The germline V gene encodes CDR1 SGHDN and CDR2 FVKESK. The CDR3 is made up of 15 amino acids. Trimming removed 4 bases from V and 7 bases from J; junction bases left unmatched: 7. The DNA of the CDR3 is TGTGCCAGCAGCCTATCTAGCGGGAGTTTAAATGAGCAGTTCTTC. This encodes CASSLSSGSLNEQFF.

V usage is TRBV11-3 and J usage is TRBJ2-5; a possible D gene is TRBD1 (7 bases). V gave up 3 bases and J gave up 5 bases, with 19 bases separating them. Germline lookup yields CDR1 SGHNT and CDR2 YENEEA. The CDR3 runs 16 residues. The CDR3 loop is CASSFFGQAGGETQYF. CDR3 coding DNA: TGTGCCAGCAGCTTTTTTGGACAGGCCGGAGGGGAGACCCAGTACTTC.

The chain couples TRBV7-9 to TRBJ1-2; tentative D call: TRBD1 (5 bases). V lost 5 bases to trimming and J lost 8 bases, with 12 bases between them. There are 12 residues in the CDR3. Germline CDR1 and CDR2: SEHNR and FQNEAQ (reference sequence). In nucleotides, the CDR3 is TGTGCCAGCAGCCCCACCGGGGGAGGCTACACCTTC. Its protein product is CASSPTGGGYTF. The full variable domain, in which reference TRBV7-9 and TRBJ1-2 provide the parts outside the CDR3, is DTGVSQNPRHKITKRGQNVTFRCDPISEHNRLYWYRQTLGQGPEFLTYFQNEAQLEKSRLLSDRFSAERPKGSFSTLEIQRTEQGDSAMYLCASSPTGGGYTFGSGTRLTVV.

This chain joins TRBV5-1 and TRBJ1-2; D ambiguous. The V end lost 0 bases, the J end lost 11 bases, and 11 bases lay between the germline ends. The length of the CDR3 is 12 residues. CDR1 and CDR2 (germline): SGHRS, YFSETQ. CDR3 region: CASSLESGLYTF. The CDR3 DNA is TGCGCCAGCAGCTTGGAATCTGGGCTTTACACCTTC.

This sequence joins TRBV6-5 and TRBJ1-2, with TRBD1 matching over 9 bases. V lost 4 bases, J lost 5 bases, and 5 bases stayed unmatched. The CDR3 is made up of 14 amino acids. Germline V gene lookup returns CDR1 MNHEY and CDR2 SVGAGI. CDR3 loop: CASSSGTGTYGYTF. The CDR3 region has the DNA TGTGCCAGCAGTTCAGGGACAGGGACATATGGCTACACCTTC.

The V and J genes are TRBV9 and TRBJ1-4; D is ambiguous. Germline V CDR1 and CDR2: SGDLS, YYNGEE. CDR3 length: 15 residues. Between the trimmed V and J ends, which lost 0 bases and 8 bases, there was a span of 14 bases. CDR3 coding DNA: TGTGCCAGCAGCGTAGATAGCGGGATCAAGGAAAAACTGTTTTTT. Translation gives CASSVDSGIKEKLFF.

This clone was counted a single time. For the CDR3, the DNA is TGTGCCAGCAGTACTAGCGGGAGGGTGTGGACAGATACGCAGTATTTT. Residues: CASSTSGRVWTDTQYF. This chain joins TRBV5-6 and TRBJ2-3; 13 bases fit TRBD2. From germline, CDR1 is SGHDT and CDR2 YYEEEE. The CDR3 spans 16 residues. The trim removed 5 bases at V and 3 bases at J, leaving 6 bases unmatched.

The chain links TRBV11-2 to TRBJ2-2; 10 nucleotides align to TRBD2. The germline CDR1 and CDR2 sequences are SGHAT and FQNNGV. V lost 1 base, J lost 6 bases, and 11 bases stayed unmatched. CDR3 size: 18 residues. CDR3 nucleotide sequence: TGTGCCAGCAGCTTAGGGCTAGCGGGAGCCGGGAGTGCCGGGGAGCTGTTTTTT. Protein: CASSLGLAGAGSAGELFF.

The rearrangement links TRBV18 to TRBJ2-2; the match to TRBD2 covers 9 bases. The trim removed 5 bases at V and 4 bases at J, leaving 5 bases unmatched. Germline CDR1 is KGHSH and CDR2 is LQKENI. CDR3 length: 15 amino acids. CDR3 sequence reads: CASSAGLASTGELFF. The CDR3 nucleotides are TGTGCCAGCTCAGCGGGACTAGCTTCCACCGGGGAGCTGTTTTTT.

The V call is TRBV29-1, the J call TRBJ1-5; 10 bases align to TRBD1. Germline values: CDR1 SQVTM, CDR2 ANQGSEA. The CDR3 sequence is 12 residues long. The CDR3 coding sequence is TGCAGAAGACAGGGGGCTTTTCAGCCCCAGCATTTT. Protein product: CRRQGAFQPQHF.